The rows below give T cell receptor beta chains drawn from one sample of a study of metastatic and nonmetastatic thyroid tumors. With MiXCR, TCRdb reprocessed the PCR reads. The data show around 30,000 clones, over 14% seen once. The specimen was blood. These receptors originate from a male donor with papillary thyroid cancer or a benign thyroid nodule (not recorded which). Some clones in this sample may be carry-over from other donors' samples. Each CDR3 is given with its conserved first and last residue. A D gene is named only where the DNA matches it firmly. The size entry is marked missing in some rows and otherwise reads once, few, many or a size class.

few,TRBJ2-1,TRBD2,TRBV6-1,CASKTGGGEQFF,TGTGCCAGCAAAACGGGCGGGGGTGAGCAGTTCTTC
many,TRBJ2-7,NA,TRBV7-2,CARGFPYEQYF,TGTGCCAGAGGGTTCCCCTACGAGCAGTACTTC
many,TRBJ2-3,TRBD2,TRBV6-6,CASSYSLAGGSTDTQYF,TGTGCCAGCAGTTACTCGCTAGCGGGAGGGAGCACAGATACGCAGTATTTT
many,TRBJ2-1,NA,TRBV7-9,CASSLTMTVNEQLF,TGTGCCAGCAGCCTAACCATGACAGTGAATGAGCAGCTCTTC
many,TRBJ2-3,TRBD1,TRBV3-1,CASSQTRTGRTDTQYF,TGTGCCAGCAGCCAGACTCGGACAGGCCGCACAGATACGCAGTATTTT
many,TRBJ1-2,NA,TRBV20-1,CSASSGRAHGYTF,TGCAGTGCTAGTTCGGGCAGGGCCCATGGCTACACCTTC
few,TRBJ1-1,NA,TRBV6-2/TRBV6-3,CASSYSGESTEAFF,TGTGCCAGCAGTTACTCGGGGGAGAGCACTGAAGCTTTCTTT
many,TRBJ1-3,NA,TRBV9,CASSVDEVRATGNTIYF,TGTGCCAGCAGCGTAGATGAAGTGAGAGCGACTGGAAACACCATATATTTT
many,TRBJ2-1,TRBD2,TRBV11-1,CASSSRGGSGSFEQFF,TGTGCCAGCAGCTCCAGAGGGGGTAGCGGGAGTTTTGAGCAGTTCTTC
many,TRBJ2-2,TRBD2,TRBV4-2,CASSQQRGNTGELFF,TGTGCCAGCAGCCAACAGCGGGGGAACACCGGGGAGCTGTTTTTT
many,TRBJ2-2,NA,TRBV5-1,CASSLVGSGELFF,TGCGCCAGCAGCTTGGTCGGGTCCGGGGAGCTGTTTTTT
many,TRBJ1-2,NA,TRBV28,CASRSGTGYGYTF,TGTGCCAGCAGGTCCGGGACTGGCTATGGCTACACCTTC
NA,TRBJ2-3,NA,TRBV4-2,CASSQKGRSFTDTQYF,TGTGCCAGCAGCCAAAAGGGACGGTCATTCACAGATACGCAGTATTTT
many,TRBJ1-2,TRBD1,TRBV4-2,CASSQETTGGYGYTF,TGTGCCAGCAGCCAAGAGACGACAGGGGGCTATGGCTACACCTTC
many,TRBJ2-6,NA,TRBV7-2,CASSPYGTAPSGANVLTF,TGTGCCAGCAGCCCCTATGGGACCGCACCCTCTGGGGCCAACGTCCTGACTTTC
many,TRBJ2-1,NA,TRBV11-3,CASSLNNEQFF,TGTGCCAGCAGCTTAAACAATGAGCAGTTCTTC
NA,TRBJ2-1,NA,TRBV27,CASSLSWGSTHEQFF,TGTGCCAGCAGTTTATCTTGGGGGAGTACACATGAGCAGTTCTTC
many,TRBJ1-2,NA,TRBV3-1,CASSQEGGTRGYTF,TGTGCCAGCAGCCAAGAGGGAGGGACTAGGGGCTACACCTTC
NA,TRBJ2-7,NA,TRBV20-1,CSAVVRTSYEQYF,TGCAGTGCGGTGGTACGAACCAGTTACGAGCAGTACTTC
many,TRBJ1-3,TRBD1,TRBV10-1,CASPTTGGSGNTIYF,TGCGCCAGTCCCACGACAGGGGGCTCGGGAAACACCATATATTTT
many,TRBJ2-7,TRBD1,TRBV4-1,CASSQVHTGAYEQYF,TGCGCCAGCAGCCAAGTCCACACAGGGGCCTACGAGCAGTACTTC
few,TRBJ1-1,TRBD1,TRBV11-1,CASTPKGQGFVNTEAFF,TGTGCCAGCACCCCGAAGGGACAGGGATTCGTGAACACTGAAGCTTTCTTT
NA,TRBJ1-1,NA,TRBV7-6,CASSLGAGYTEAFF,TGTGCCAGCAGCTTAGGGGCAGGGTACACTGAAGCTTTCTTT